The 17 T cell receptor beta chains below all came from one sample that was sequenced in a study of tumor and adjacent non-tumor tissue in lung cancer. RNA was extracted from bulk tissue without any cell sorting. Three rounds of nested PCR, following a modified ARM-PCR protocol, produced the TCRbeta library. TCRdb re-derived calls from the multiplex PCR reads in MiXCR, one entry per CDR3 protein. Of about 200,000 distinct CDR3 sequences listed, less than 80% are singletons. The specimen was lung tumor tissue. These TCRs come from a man aged 60-69 years with non-small cell lung cancer.

This clonotype was recorded at least ten times. This chain links TRBV6-1 with TRBJ1-1; D ambiguous. CDR1 is MNHNS and CDR2 is SASEGT in the germline V gene. The CDR3 sequence is 14 residues long. Trimming stripped 1 base from V and 4 bases from J, with 10 bases between. The DNA of the CDR3 is TGTGCCAGCAGTGAAGGAAGCTCACCCACTGAAGCTTTCTTT. Translation gives CASSEGSSPTEAFF.

The CDR3 region is CASKAEENINEQFF. CDR3 coding DNA: TGTGCCAGCAAGGCGGAGGAAAACATCAATGAGCAGTTCTTC. This chain joins TRBV6-2 or TRBV6-3 and TRBJ2-1; weak D call: TRBD2 (5 bases). Per the germline V gene, CDR1 is MNHEY and CDR2 is SVGEGT. V was shortened by 7 bases and J by 6 bases, with 16 bases between the two germline ends. The CDR3 runs 14 residues.

The table lists this clonotype with many counts. The chain employs TRBV4-3 and TRBJ2-1; 9 bases are a match to TRBD2. Germline V lookup: CDR1 LGHNA, CDR2 YSLEER. The V segment lost 4 bases and the J segment 1 base; nucleotides outside the gene matches: 5. CDR3 length: 16 amino acids. Written as DNA, the CDR3 is TGCGCCAGCAGCCTACAGACTAGCGGATCCTACAATGAGCAGTTCTTC. Protein: CASSLQTSGSYNEQFF.

To note about this clonotype: The junction differs from germline at one of its ends, possibly a read error. The CDR3 bases are TGCGGTGCGAGGGGCCCGCGTGTGTCCCTCCACTTT. Encoded protein: CGARGPRVSLHF. V gene TRBV20-1 combines with J gene TRBJ1-6, with D possibly TRBD1 on 5 matching bases. The length of the CDR3 is 12 residues. Germline V gene data show CDR1 as DFQATT and CDR2 as SNEGSKA (reference sequence).

For this clonotype: This may stem from a read error, because a much larger clone lies one nucleotide away. The chain links TRBV20-1 to TRBJ2-2; no reliable D call. There are 12 residues in the CDR3. Germline V gives CDR1 DFQATT, CDR2 SNEGSKA (reference sequence). Deletions cut 7 bases from V and 5 bases from J, with 11 bases between. The DNA of the CDR3 is TGCAGTGGGTCTAGAATGACCGGGGAGCTGTTTTTT. The encoded protein is CSGSRMTGELFF.

To note about this clonotype: Compared with germline, one end of the junction differs, possibly owing to a read error. The chain carries TRBV20-1 and TRBJ2-1; TRBD2 aligns across 7 bases. The CDR3 extends over 16 amino acids. The germline V gene encodes CDR1 DFQATT and CDR2 SNEGSKA (reference sequence). The CDR3 DNA reads TGCTGTGCTAGAGATATCGGCGGGAGTGGCTACAATGAGCAGTTCTTC. Translation: CCARDIGGSGYNEQFF.

The chain employs TRBV20-1 and TRBJ2-3; D tentatively fits TRBD1 or TRBD2 (5 bases each). V dropped 1 base and J dropped 5 bases, with 16 bases sitting between them. The CDR3 is 15 amino acids. CDR1 and CDR2 from the germline V gene are DFQATT and SNEGSKA (reference sequence). DNA of the CDR3: TGCAGTGCTAGAGTGTATGGGGGAGCCCTAGATACGCAGTATTTT. Amino acids: CSARVYGGALDTQYF.

The V gene is TRBV4-2, the J gene TRBJ2-2; TRBD1 might be the D (6 bases). The V end was cut by 1 base, the J end by 17 bases, with 23 bases between. Germline values: CDR1 LGHNA, CDR2 YNFKEQ. The CDR3 extends over 15 amino acids. The CDR3 region is CASSQGKGDTGELFF. The CDR3 DNA reads as TGTGCCAGCAGCCAAGGTAAGGGGGACACCGGGGAACTCTTTTTT.

In regard to this clonotype: A much larger clone is a single base away; this may be a read error. The CDR3 carries no conserved terminal phenylalanine or tryptophan, so it likely arises from a read error. The chain employs TRBV12-3 or TRBV12-4 and TRBJ1-2, with TRBD1 matching over 11 bases. Losses at the gene ends were 5 bases for V and 1 base for J; bases not matched to a gene: 6. The CDR3 is 16 residues long. The CDR3 protein is CASSPDRGQDNYGYTL. The CDR3 DNA reads TGTGCCAGCAGTCCGGACAGGGGGCAGGATAACTATGGCTACACCTTA.

With regard to this clonotype: One junction end does not reproduce the germline sequence, and a read error may be involved. This chain joins TRBV4-2 and TRBJ1-1, with D unresolved. The CDR3 is 14 amino acids. Germline V gene sequence: CDR1 LGHNA, CDR2 YNFKEQ. The CDR3 sequence: CASSLETEGTEALF. CDR3 DNA sequence: TGTGCCAGCAGCCTAGAAACAGAAGGAACTGAAGCTCTCTTT.

On this clonotype: A junction boundary mismatches the germline segment, possibly from a read error. The chain links TRBV6-5 to TRBJ2-1, with D possibly being TRBD2 (6 bases). From germline, CDR1 is MNHEY and CDR2 SVGAGI. This CDR3 is built from 12 residues. In DNA, the CDR3 is TGTGCCAGCAGTCCTAGCGAGCGGGCCATAATCTTC. As protein: CASSPSERAIIF.

A remark on this clonotype: Given a much more abundant clone one base away, this may be a read error. As the CDR3 is not closed by the conserved phenylalanine or tryptophan, this likely results from a read error. V is TRBV30 and J is TRBJ2-2, with 9 nucleotides matching TRBD1. Losses at the gene ends were 0 bases for V and 5 bases for J; bases not matched to a gene: 1. CDR1 is GTSNPN, CDR2 SVGIG, per germline (reference sequence). This CDR3 is 14 amino acids long. The chain's CDR3 is CAWSVTGGTGELFS. The CDR3 DNA follows: TGTGCCTGGAGTGTGACAGGGGGGACCGGGGAGCTGTTTTCT.

Turning to this clonotype: One end of the junction varies from germline; a read error may be responsible. The chain carries TRBV6-2 or TRBV6-3 and TRBJ1-5; TRBD1 might be the D (5 bases). The CDR3 covers 15 residues. Germline loops: CDR1 MNHEY, CDR2 SVGEGT. In nucleotides, the CDR3 is TGTGCCAGCAGGTACTCCCGGGGGAGGAATCAGCTCCAGCATTTT. Residues: CASRYSRGRNQLQHF.

The rearrangement joins TRBV28 to TRBJ2-1; a possible D gene is TRBD1 (6 bases). This CDR3 comprises 13 residues. V dropped 3 bases and J dropped 9 bases, with 12 bases sitting between them. CDR1 MDHEN and CDR2 SYDVKM come from the germline V gene. The DNA of the CDR3 is TGTGCCAGCAGTTTCACAGGGTCAATTGAGCAGTTCTTC. The encoded protein is CASSFTGSIEQFF.

Concerning this clonotype: This clone may be a read error of a much larger clone one base away. The chain recombines TRBV6-5 with TRBJ2-2, with unresolved D. V lost 1 base and J 6 bases, leaving 12 bases between the germline ends. The CDR3 has 15 residues. CDR1 and CDR2 (germline): MNHEY, SVGAGI. CDR3 nucleotides: TGTGCCAGCAGTTACTTTGGGGTAGAGGCCGGGGAGCTGTTTTTT. Its translation: CASSYFGVEAGELFF.

Only one count was recorded for this clonotype. One junction end does not reproduce the germline sequence, and a read error may be involved. This chain joins TRBV4-2 and TRBJ2-7; D possibly corresponds to TRBD2 (6 bases). Germline loops: CDR1 LGHNA, CDR2 YNFKEQ. CDR3 length: 15 residues. The CDR3 sequence is CTSNQDSGVPYEQYF. For the CDR3, the DNA is TGTACCAGCAACCAAGATTCGGGAGTCCCCTACGAGCAGTACTTC.

Turning to this clonotype: An end of the junction differs from the germline gene, which may be a read error. The rearrangement joins TRBV25-1 to TRBJ2-1; TRBD2 matches at 7 bases. Germline V gene lookup returns CDR1 MGHDK and CDR2 SYGVNS. The CDR3 spans 15 residues. The CDR3 is CACSVSGVSYNEQFF. CDR3 nucleotides: TGTGCCTGCAGTGTAAGCGGGGTCTCCTACAATGAGCAGTTCTTC.